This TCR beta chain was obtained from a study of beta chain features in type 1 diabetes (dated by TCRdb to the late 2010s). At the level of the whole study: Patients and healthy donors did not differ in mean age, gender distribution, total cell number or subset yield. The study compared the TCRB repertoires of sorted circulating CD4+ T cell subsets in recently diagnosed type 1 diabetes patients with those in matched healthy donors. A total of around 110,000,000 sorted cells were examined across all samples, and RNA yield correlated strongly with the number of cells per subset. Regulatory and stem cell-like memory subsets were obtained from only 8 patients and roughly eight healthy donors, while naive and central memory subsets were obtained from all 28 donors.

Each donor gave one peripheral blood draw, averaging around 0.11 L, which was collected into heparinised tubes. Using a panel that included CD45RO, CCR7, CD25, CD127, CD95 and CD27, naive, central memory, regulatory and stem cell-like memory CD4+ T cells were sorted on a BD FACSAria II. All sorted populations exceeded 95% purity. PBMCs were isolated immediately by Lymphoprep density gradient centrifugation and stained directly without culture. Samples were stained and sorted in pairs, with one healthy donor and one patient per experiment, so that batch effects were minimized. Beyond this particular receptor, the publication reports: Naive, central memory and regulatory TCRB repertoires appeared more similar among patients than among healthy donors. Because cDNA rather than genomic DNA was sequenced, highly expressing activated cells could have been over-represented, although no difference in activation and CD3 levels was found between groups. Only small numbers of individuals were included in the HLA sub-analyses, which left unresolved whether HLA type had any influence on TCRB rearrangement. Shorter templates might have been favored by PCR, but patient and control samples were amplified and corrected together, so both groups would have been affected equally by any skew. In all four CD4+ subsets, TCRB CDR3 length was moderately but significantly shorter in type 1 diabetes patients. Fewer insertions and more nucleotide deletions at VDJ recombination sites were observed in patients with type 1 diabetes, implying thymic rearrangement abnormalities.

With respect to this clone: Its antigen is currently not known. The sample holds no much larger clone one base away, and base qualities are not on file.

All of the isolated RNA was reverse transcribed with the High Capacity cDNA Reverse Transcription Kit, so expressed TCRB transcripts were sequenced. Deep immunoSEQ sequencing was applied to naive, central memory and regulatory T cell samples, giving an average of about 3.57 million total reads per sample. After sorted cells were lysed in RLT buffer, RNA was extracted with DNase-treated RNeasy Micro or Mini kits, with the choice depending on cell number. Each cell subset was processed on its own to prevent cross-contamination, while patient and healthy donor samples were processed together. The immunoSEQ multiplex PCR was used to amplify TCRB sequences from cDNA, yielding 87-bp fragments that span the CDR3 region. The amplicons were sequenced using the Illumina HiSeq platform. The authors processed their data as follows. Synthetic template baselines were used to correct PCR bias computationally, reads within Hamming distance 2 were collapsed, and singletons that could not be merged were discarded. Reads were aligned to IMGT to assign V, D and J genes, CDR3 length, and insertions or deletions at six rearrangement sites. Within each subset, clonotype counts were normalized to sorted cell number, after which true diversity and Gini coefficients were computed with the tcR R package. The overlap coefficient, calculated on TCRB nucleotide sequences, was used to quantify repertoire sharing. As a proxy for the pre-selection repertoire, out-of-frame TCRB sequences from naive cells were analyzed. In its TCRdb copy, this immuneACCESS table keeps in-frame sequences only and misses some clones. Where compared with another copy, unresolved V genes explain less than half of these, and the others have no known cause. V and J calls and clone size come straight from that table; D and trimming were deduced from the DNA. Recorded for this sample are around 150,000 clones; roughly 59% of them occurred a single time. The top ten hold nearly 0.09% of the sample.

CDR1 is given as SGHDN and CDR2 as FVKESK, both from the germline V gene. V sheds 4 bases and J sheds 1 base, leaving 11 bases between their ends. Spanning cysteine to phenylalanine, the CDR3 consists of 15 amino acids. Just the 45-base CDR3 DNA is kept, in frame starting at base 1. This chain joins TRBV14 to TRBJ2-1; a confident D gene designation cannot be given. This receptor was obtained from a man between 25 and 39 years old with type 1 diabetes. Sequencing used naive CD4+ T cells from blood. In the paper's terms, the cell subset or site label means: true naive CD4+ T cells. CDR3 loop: CASSPLEVSYNEQFF. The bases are TGTGCCAGCAGCCCTCTCGAGGTTTCCTACAATGAGCAGTTCTTC.